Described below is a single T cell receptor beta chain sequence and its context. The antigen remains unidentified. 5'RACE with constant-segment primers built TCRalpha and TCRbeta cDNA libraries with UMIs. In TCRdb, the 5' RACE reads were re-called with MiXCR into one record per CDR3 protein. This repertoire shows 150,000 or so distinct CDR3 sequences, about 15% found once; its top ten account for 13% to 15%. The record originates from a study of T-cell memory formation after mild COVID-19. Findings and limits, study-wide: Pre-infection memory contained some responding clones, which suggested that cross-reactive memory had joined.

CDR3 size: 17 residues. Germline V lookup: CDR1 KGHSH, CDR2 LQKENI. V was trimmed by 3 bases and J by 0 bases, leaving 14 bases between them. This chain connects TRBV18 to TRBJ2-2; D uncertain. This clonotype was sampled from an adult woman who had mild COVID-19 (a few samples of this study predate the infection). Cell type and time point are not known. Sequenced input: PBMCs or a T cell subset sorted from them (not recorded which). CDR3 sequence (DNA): TGTGCCAGCTCACCTCTCTCGGCAAGCGCGAACACCGGGGAGCTGTTTTTT. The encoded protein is CASSPLSASANTGELFF.